The sequence of this T cell receptor (beta chain) was determined in a study of cytomegalovirus exposure and HLA in healthy donors. The study ran its PCR with 60 Vbeta and 13 Jbeta primers. This table comes from immunoSEQ multiplex PCR, and its TCRdb copy is limited to in-frame clones, with some not included. The sample holds over 110,000 clones. CDR1 and CDR2 (germline): SEHNR, FQNEAQ (reference sequence). The V gene end was trimmed by 4 bases and the J gene end by 2 bases; junction bases not matched to a gene: 1. The CDR3 is 13 residues long. The sample taken for sequencing was PBMCs. The rearrangement links TRBV7-9 to TRBJ2-5, with 7 bases lining up with TRBD2. The receptor comes from a male donor in good health and CMV-seronegative. The CDR3 DNA reads TGTGCCAGCAGCTGGGGACTACAAGAGACCCAGTACTTC. Translated: CASSWGLQETQYF. The whole variable domain, filled in from reference TRBV7-9 and TRBJ2-5, reads DTGVSQNPRHKITKRGQNVTFRCDPISEHNRLYWYRQTLGQGPEFLTYFQNEAQLEKSRLLSDRFSAERPKGSFSTLEIQRTEQGDSAMYLCASSWGLQETQYFGPGTRLLVL.